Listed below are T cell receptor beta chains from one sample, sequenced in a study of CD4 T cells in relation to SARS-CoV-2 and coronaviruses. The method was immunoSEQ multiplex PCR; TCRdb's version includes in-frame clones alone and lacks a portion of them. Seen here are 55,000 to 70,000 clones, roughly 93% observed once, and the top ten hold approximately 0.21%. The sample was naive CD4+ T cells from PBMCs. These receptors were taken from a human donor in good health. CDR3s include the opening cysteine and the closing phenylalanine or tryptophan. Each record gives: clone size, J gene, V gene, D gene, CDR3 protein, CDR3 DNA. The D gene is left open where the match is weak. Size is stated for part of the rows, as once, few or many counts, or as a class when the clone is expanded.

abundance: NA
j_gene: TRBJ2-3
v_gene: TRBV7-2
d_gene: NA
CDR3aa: CASSLFTTDTQYF
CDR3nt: TGTGCCAGCAGCTTATTCACCACAGATACGCAGTATTTT

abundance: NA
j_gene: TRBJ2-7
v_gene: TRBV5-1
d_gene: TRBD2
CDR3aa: CASSLPGGGAYEQYF
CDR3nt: TGCGCCAGCAGCCTCCCCGGGGGAGGGGCCTACGAGCAGTACTTC

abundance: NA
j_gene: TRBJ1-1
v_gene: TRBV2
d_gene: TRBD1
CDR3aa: CADAQGDLAEAFF
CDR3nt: TGTGCTGACGCCCAGGGGGATTTGGCTGAAGCTTTCTTT

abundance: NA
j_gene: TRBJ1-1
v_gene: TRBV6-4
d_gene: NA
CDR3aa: CASSNGDEAFF
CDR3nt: TGTGCCAGCAGTAACGGGGACGAAGCTTTCTTT

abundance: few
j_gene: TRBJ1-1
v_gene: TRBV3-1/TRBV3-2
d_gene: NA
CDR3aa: CASSPRGKNTEAFF
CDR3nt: TGTGCCAGCAGCCCACGGGGGAAGAACACTGAAGCTTTCTTT

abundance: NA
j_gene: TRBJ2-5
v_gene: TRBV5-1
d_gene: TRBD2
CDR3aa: CASSLTVSGTQETQYF
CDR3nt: TGCGCCAGCAGCTTGACGGTCAGCGGGACCCAAGAGACCCAGTACTTC

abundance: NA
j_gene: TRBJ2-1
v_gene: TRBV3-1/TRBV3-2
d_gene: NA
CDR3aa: CASSPLLTSEQFF
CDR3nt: TGTGCCAGCAGCCCCTTATTGACTAGTGAGCAGTTCTTC

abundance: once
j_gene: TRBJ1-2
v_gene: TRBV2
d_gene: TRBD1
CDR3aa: CASSGDSYGYTF
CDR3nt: TGTGCCAGCAGTGGGGACAGCTATGGCTACACCTTC

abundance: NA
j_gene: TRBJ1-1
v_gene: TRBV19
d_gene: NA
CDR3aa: CASSIPGRPLVTEAFF
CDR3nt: TGTGCCAGTAGTATCCCGGGACGGCCCTTGGTCACTGAAGCTTTCTTT

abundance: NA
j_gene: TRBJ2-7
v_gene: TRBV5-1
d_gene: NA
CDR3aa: CASSLYRATYEQYF
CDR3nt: TGCGCCAGCAGCTTATACAGGGCCACCTACGAGCAGTACTTC

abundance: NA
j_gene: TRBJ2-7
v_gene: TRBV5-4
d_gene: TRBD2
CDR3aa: CASSLGGSGRPLGEYF
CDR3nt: TGTGCCAGCAGCTTGGGGGGAAGCGGGAGGCCCCTTGGGGAGTACTTC

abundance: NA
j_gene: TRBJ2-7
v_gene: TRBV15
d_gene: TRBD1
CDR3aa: CATSLRRGQGYEQYF
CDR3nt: TGTGCCACCAGCCTCCGAAGGGGACAGGGATACGAGCAGTACTTC

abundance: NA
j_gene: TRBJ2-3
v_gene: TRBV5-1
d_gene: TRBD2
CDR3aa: CASSRTSAGKDTQYF
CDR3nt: TGCGCCAGCAGCCGGACTAGCGCGGGTAAAGATACGCAGTATTTT

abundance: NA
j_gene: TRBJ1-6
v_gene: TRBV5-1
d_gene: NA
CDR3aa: CASSLGTENSPLHF
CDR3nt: TGCGCCAGCAGCTTGGGGACAGAAAATTCACCCCTCCACTTT

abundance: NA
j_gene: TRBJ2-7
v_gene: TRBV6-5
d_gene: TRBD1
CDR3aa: CASSYGTGVYEQYF
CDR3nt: TGTGCCAGCAGTTACGGGACAGGGGTCTACGAGCAGTACTTC

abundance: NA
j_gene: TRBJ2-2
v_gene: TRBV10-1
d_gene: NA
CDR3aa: CASSSGTRNTGELFF
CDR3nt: TGCGCCAGCTCGAGCGGGACAAGGAACACCGGGGAGCTGTTTTTT